This T cell receptor beta chain was retrieved from a study of PD-1 blockade in classical Hodgkin lymphoma. General study results and limits: Before treatment, complete responders showed about the same diversity as newly diagnosed patients. Repertoire difference causes, possibly disease activity or prior therapy, remain undefined. A significant rise in TCR diversity was seen by C4D1 for CD4+ cells but not for CD8+ cells.

The sample's time point: cycle 4 day 1 (C4D1), after less than 7 weeks of nivolumab. Relapse after autologous stem cell transplantation occurred in every patient, and brentuximab vedotin exposure varied. Complete response, partial response or progressive disease was each patient's best response. For this clone: The antigen is undetermined.

The table came from immunoSEQ multiplex PCR; TCRdb's copy has only in-frame clones and leaves some out. The data contain over 70,000 clones, about nine tenths of them singletons. The CDR3 totals 13 residues. The V end lost 4 bases, the J end lost 11 bases, and 17 bases lay between the germline ends. Germline CDR1 MNHEY, CDR2 SVGAGI. This TCR was sampled from a human donor with classical Hodgkin lymphoma. This chain joins TRBV6-5 and TRBJ1-1; unclear D gene. Material: peripheral blood mononuclear cells (PBMCs), obtained before the fourth cycle of nivolumab. CDR3 in DNA: TGTGCCAGCAGTTCATCGTATGTATCTATGGCTTTCTTT. It codes for CASSSSYVSMAFF.